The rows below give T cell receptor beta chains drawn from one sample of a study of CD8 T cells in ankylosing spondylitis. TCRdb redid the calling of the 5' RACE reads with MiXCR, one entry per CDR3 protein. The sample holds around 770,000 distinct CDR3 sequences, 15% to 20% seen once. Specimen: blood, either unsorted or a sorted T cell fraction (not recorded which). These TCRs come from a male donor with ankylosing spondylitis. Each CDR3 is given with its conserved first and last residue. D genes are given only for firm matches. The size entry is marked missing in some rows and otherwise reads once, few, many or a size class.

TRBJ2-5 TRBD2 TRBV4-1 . TGCGCCAGCAGCCAAGATTCCCCACTAGCGGGGGGCCAAGAGACCCAGTACTTC CASSQDSPLAGGQETQYF
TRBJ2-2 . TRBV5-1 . TGCGCCAGCAGCCTCGAGGGGACCTCAATTGGGGAGCTGTTTTTT CASSLEGTSIGELFF
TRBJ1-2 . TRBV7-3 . TGTGCCAGCAGCAACGGCCCCGGGGCGTATGGCTACACCTTC CASSNGPGAYGYTF
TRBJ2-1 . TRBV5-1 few TGCGCCAGCAGCTTCGGAGCCATCAATGAGCAGTTCTTC CASSFGAINEQFF
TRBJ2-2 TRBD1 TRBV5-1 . TGCGCCAGCGCCGGGACAGGGAACACCGGGGAGCTGTTTTTT CASAGTGNTGELFF
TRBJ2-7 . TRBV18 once TGTGCCAGCTCAAAAAACGAAGACGAGCAGTACTTC CASSKNEDEQYF
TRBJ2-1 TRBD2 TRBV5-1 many TGCGCCAGCAGTGCCCTAGCGGGGGGGACGCAGTTCTTC CASSALAGGTQFF
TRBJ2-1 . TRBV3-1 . TGTGCCAGCAGCAGACCCGGAGGGTATGAGCAGTTCTTC CASSRPGGYEQFF
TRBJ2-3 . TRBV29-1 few TGCAGCGTTGAATTGGAAGGGGACCTAACAGATACGCAGTATTTT CSVELEGDLTDTQYF
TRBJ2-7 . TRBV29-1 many TGCAGCGTAGGGGACACCCGACTCTACGAGCAGTACTTC CSVGDTRLYEQYF
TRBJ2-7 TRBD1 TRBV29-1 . TGCAGCGTTGCCCCCAGGGGGCTAGTCTCCGGTGAGCAGTACTTC CSVAPRGLVSGEQYF
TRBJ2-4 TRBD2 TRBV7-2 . TGTGCCAGCAGCTTGGATACTAGCGGCAAAAACATTCAGTACTTC CASSLDTSGKNIQYF
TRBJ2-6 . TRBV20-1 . TGCAGTGCTAGAGCAGTTGGGGCCAACGTCCTGACTTTC CSARAVGANVLTF
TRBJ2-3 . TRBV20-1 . TGCAGTGCTAGAGATCAGGGTACCACAGATACGCAGTATTTT CSARDQGTTDTQYF
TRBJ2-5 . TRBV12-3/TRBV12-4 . TGTGCCTCCGGGGAAAGACAAGAGACCCAGTACTTC CASGERQETQYF
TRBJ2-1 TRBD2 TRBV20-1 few TGCAGTGCGACCGGGACTAGCGGGAGGACCTACAATGAGCAGTTCTTC CSATGTSGRTYNEQFF
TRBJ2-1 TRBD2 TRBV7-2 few TGTGCCAGCAGCTTAGGGGGAGGCGGGAGCCTCTACAATGAGCAGTTCTTC CASSLGGGGSLYNEQFF
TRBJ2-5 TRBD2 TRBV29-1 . TGCAGCGTTGAAGGGGTCGCGGGAGTGATCGAAGAGACCCAGTACTTC CSVEGVAGVIEETQYF
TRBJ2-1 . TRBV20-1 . TGCAGTGCTAGAAGGGATATCTACAATGAGCAGTTCTTC CSARRDIYNEQFF
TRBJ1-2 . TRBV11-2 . TGTGCCAGCAGCTCACAGTCTAACTATGGCTACACCTTC CASSSQSNYGYTF
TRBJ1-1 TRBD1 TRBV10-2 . TGCGCCAGCACACAGGGGCCGAACACTGAAGCTTTCTTT CASTQGPNTEAFF
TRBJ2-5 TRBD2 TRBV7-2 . TGTGCCAGCAGCTTAGCGGGACTAGCGAACCAAGAGACCCAGTACTTC CASSLAGLANQETQYF
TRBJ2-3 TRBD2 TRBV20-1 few TGCAGTGCTAGAGATCCCGGACTAGCGAGCACAGATACGCAGTATTTT CSARDPGLASTDTQYF
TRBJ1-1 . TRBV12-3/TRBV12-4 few TGTGCCAGCAGTTTAGACCCGCGTGAAGCTTTCTTT CASSLDPREAFF
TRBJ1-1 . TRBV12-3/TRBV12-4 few TGTGCCAGCAGTTTAGCGGGGGCAGGATATACTGAAGCTTTCTTT CASSLAGAGYTEAFF
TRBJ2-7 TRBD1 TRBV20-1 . TGCAGTGCTATTGGCAGGGACAGGGCGTACGAGCAGTACTTC CSAIGRDRAYEQYF
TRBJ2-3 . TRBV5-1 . TGCGCCAGCGCCCTTATGGGGGGTGGAACAGATACGCAGTATTTT CASALMGGGTDTQYF
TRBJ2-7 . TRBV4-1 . TGCGCCAGCAGCCAAGCGACGACAGGCTCCGAGCAGTACTTC CASSQATTGSEQYF
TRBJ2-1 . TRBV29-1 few TGCAGCGTTGAAGAGGGGCAGTTCTTC CSVEEGQFF
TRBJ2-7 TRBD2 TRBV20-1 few TGCAGTGCTAGTCTCGCGGGAGCAACGAGCGAGCAGTACTTC CSASLAGATSEQYF
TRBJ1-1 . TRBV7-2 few TGTGCCAGCAGCGCCCCCGGGACAATTGAAGCTTTCTTT CASSAPGTIEAFF
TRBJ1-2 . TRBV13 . TGTGCCAGCAGCCCGCGGGAAGCCTATGGCTACACCTTC CASSPREAYGYTF
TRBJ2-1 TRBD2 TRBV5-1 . TGCGCCAGCAGCTTGGGTCTAGCGGGACCCTACAATGAGCAGTTCTTC CASSLGLAGPYNEQFF
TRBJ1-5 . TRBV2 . TGTGCCAGCAGCGGGGGGGGCGGCGGTAGTCAGCCCCAGCATTTT CASSGGGGGSQPQHF
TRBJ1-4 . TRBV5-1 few TGCGCCAGCAGCTTGGAGGGTGGGACTCAGGAAAAACTGTTTTTT CASSLEGGTQEKLFF
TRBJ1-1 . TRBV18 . TGTGCCAGCTCAGAGATAAGGGGGAGCACTGAAGCTTTCTTT CASSEIRGSTEAFF
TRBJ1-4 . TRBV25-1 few TGTGCCAGCAGTGACGGTAGGGCGAGGGAAAAACTGTTTTTT CASSDGRAREKLFF
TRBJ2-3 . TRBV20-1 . TGCAGTGCCCCACGCGCCCGTGATACGCAGTATTTT CSAPRARDTQYF
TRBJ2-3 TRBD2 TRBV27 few TGTGCCAGCAGTTCCGCGGGGGTTGAAGATACGCAGTATTTT CASSSAGVEDTQYF
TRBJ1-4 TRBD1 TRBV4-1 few TGCGCCAGCAGCCAAGCCGGCCGGACAGGGGATCAAGAAAAACTGTTTTTT CASSQAGRTGDQEKLFF
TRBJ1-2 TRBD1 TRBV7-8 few TGTGCCAGCAGCGAGAGGGACAGGGCCAAGAACTATGGCTACACCTTC CASSERDRAKNYGYTF
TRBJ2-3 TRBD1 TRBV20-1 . TGCAGTGCCAACAGGGGATTGGGCACAGATACGCAGTATTTT CSANRGLGTDTQYF
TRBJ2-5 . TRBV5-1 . TGCGCCAGCAGTTTTCAGGGACGTCTGGAGACCCAGTACTTC CASSFQGRLETQYF
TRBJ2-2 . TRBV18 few TGTGCCAGCTCACCCCAAAGTGTGGGGGCCAGACTCACCGGGGAGCTGTTTTTT CASSPQSVGARLTGELFF
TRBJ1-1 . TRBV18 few TGTGCCAGCTCGGGCGGGGACACTGAAGCTTTCTTT CASSGGDTEAFF
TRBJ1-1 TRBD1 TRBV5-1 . TGCGCCAGCAGCTTGGAGGGCACCCAGGGGGGCACTGAAGCTTTCTTT CASSLEGTQGGTEAFF
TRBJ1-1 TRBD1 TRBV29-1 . TGCAGCGTTGCTACAGGGGGCACTGAAGCTTTCTTT CSVATGGTEAFF
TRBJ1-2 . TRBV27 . TGTGCCAGCAGTTTTTCGAGGGGGGCATCGTATGGCTACACCTTC CASSFSRGASYGYTF
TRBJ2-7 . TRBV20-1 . TGCAGTGCTACCTCTTTTGTATCCTACGAGCAGTACTTC CSATSFVSYEQYF
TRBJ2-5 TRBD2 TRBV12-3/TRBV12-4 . TGTGCCAGCAGTTTCGGAGCGGGAGGGACCAAAGAGACCCAGTACTTC CASSFGAGGTKETQYF
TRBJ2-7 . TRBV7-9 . TGTGCCAGCAGCCAAAGGGAAGACGAGCAGTACTTC CASSQREDEQYF
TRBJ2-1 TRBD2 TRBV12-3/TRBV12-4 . TGTGCCAGCACCCCGAGCGGGACTATCTACAATGAGCAGTTCTTC CASTPSGTIYNEQFF
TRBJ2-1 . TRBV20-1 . TGCAGTGCTAGAGATTGGCGAGGTGGAGGTGAGCAGTTCTTC CSARDWRGGGEQFF
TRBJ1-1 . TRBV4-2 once TGTGCCAGCAGCCAAGCCTGGGGTGAAGAAGCTTTCTTT CASSQAWGEEAFF
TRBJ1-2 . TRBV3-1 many TGTGCCAGCAGCCATATCTATGGCTACACCTTC CASSHIYGYTF
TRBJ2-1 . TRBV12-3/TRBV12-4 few TGTGCCAGCAGTTTTGAGAGCTCCTACAATGAGCAGTTCTTC CASSFESSYNEQFF